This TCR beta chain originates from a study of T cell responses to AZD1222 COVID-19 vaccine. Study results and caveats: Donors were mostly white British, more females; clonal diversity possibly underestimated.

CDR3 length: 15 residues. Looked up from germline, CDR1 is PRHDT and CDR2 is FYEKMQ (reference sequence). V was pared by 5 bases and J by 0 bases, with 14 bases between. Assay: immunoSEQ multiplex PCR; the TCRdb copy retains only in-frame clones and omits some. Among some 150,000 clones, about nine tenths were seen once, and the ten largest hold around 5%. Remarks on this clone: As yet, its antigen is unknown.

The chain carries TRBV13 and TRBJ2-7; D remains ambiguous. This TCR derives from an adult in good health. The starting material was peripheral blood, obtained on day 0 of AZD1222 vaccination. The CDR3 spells CASSHTPQSSYEQYF. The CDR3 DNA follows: TGTGCCAGCAGCCATACGCCCCAGTCCTCCTACGAGCAGTACTTC.